This TCR beta chain was documented in a study of blood T cell repertoires in COVID-19. Sequencing used immunoSEQ multiplex PCR; TCRdb keeps in-frame clones, though not all of them. The sample holds around 250,000 clones; more than 80% are singletons and the top ten take roughly 4.3%. Trimming took 5 bases from V and 4 from J; bases not matched to a gene: 5. The CDR3 contains 15 residues. Germline CDR1 and CDR2: LGHDT and YNNKEL (reference sequence). The specimen was PBMCs or T cells enriched from blood (not recorded which). The source is a woman in her twenties or thirties with acute COVID-19. V is TRBV3-1 (or the pseudogene TRBV3-2) and J is TRBJ1-5; the match to TRBD1 covers 10 bases. The CDR3 coding sequence is TGTGCCAGCAGCTTCGGACAGGGGGGGAATCAGCCCCAGCATTTT. It yields the protein CASSFGQGGNQPQHF.